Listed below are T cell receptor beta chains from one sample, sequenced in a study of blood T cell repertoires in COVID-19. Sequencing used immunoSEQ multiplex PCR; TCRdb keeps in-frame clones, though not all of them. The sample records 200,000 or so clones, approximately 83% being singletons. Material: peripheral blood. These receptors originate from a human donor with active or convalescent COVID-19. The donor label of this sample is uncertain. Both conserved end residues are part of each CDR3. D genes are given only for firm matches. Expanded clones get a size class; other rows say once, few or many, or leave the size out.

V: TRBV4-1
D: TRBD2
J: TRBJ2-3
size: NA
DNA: TGCGCCAGCAGCCAAGTGGGTTCCATAGGGGCGGGAGTGGTTGCGGATACGCAGTATTTT
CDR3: CASSQVGSIGAGVVADTQYF

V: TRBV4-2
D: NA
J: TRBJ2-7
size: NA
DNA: TGTGCCAGCAGCCAAAGGGGGCGCAGGGGGGACTACGAGCAGTACTTC
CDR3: CASSQRGRRGDYEQYF

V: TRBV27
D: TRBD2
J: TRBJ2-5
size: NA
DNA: TGTGCCAGCAGTTTATTACGGACTAGCGGGAGGAGGAATAGAGAGACCCAGTACTTC
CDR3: CASSLLRTSGRRNRETQYF

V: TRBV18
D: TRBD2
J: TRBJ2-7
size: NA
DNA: TGTGCCAGCTCACAGGGACTAGCGTACTACGAGCAGTACTTC
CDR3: CASSQGLAYYEQYF

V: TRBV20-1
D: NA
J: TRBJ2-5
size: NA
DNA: TGCAGTGCTAGAGACTTTGAGACCCAGTACTTC
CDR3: CSARDFETQYF

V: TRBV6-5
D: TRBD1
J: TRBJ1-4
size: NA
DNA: TGTGCCAGCAGTACGCCGGGACAGGGATGGAAACTGTTTTTT
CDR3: CASSTPGQGWKLFF

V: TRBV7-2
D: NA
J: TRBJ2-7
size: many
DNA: TGTGCCAGCAGCCCCAGGGTCTTTACTCCAAACGAGCAGTACTTC
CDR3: CASSPRVFTPNEQYF

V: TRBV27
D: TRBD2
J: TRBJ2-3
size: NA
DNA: TGTGCCAGCAGCCATCGCCTTAGCGGGGGGTCAGATACGCAGTATTTT
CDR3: CASSHRLSGGSDTQYF

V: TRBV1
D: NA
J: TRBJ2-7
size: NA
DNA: TGCACCAGCAGCCCACGAGGGGGAATATACGAGCAGTACTTC
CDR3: CTSSPRGGIYEQYF

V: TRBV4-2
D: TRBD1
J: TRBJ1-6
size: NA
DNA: TGTGCCAGCAGCCAAACTCGACAGGGTCGGTCACCCCTCCACTTT
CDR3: CASSQTRQGRSPLHF

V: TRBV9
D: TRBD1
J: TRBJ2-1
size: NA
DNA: TGTGCCAGCAGCGCCCCGCGGAACAGGGGGCGATACAATGAGCAGTTCTTC
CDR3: CASSAPRNRGRYNEQFF

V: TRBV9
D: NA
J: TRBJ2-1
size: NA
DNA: TGTGCCAGCAGCGTACTAGCAAGTGGGAGGAGCAATGAGCAGTTCTTC
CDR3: CASSVLASGRSNEQFF

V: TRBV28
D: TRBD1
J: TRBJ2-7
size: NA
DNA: TGTGCCAGCAGTGACCAAACCGGGACAGGGTCAGACGAGCAGTACTTC
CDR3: CASSDQTGTGSDEQYF

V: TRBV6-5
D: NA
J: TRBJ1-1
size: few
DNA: TGTGCCAGCGGCCTTATTGGGGGGACTGAAGCTTTCTTT
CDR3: CASGLIGGTEAFF

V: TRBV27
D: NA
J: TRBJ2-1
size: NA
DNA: TGTGCCAGCAGTCAGACACATAACTCCTACAATGAGCAGTTCTTC
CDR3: CASSQTHNSYNEQFF

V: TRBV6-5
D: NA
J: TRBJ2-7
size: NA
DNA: TGTGCCAGCAGCTCAAGACAGGCTAGGGAGCAGTACTTC
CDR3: CASSSRQAREQYF

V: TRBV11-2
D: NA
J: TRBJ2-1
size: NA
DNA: TGTGCCAGCAGCCCCAGCGGCCCCTACAATGAGCAGTTCTTC
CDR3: CASSPSGPYNEQFF

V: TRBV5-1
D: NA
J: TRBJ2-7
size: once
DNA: TGCGCCAGCAGCTTAGAGGGGGTGAACTACGAGCAGTACTTC
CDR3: CASSLEGVNYEQYF

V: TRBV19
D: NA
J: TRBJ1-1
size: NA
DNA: TGTGCCAGTAGTATCAAGGCGGCCAATAGGTGGTTGAACACTGAAGCTTTCTTT
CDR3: CASSIKAANRWLNTEAFF

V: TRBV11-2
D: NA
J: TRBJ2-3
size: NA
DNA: TGTGCCAGCAGCTTAATGCGCTCTACAGATACGCAGTATTTT
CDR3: CASSLMRSTDTQYF

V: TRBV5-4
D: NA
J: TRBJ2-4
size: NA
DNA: TGTGCCAGCAGCCCCTCGCTCGGGGACATTCAGTACTTC
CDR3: CASSPSLGDIQYF

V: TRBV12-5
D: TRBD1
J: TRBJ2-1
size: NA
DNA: TGTGCTAGTGGTTTGTCAGGACAGGGGCGGTTCTTC
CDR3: CASGLSGQGRFF

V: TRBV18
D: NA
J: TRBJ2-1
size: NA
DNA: TGTGCCAGCTCACCAGTCTCCCGGTACAATGAGCAGTTCTTC
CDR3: CASSPVSRYNEQFF

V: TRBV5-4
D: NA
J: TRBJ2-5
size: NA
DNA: TGTGCCAGCAGCTTGGTACTAGAAGAGACCCAGTACTTC
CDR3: CASSLVLEETQYF

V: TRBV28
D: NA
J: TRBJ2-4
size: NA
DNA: TGTGCCAGCAGACCTCCCGACAGGGCGGGGGCCAAAAACATTCAGTACTTC
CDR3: CASRPPDRAGAKNIQYF

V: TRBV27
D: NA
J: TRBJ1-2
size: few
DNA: TGTGCCAGCGGAGAACAATTTAACTATGGCTACACCTTC
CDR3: CASGEQFNYGYTF

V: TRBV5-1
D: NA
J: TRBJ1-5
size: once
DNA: TGCGCCAGCAGCTTGGAAGGGGCCCTCAATCAGCCCCAGCATTTT
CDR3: CASSLEGALNQPQHF

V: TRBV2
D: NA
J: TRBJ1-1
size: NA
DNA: TGTGCCAGCAGTGAATTGGGGCGGAACACTGAAGCTTTCTTT
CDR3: CASSELGRNTEAFF

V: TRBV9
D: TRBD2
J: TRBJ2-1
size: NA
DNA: TGTGCCAGCACCCCTCGGGAGGGGTCCTACAATGAGCAGTTCTTC
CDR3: CASTPREGSYNEQFF

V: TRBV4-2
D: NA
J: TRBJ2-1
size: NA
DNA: TGTGCCAGCAGCCAAGATCCTAGAGAGTATGCCCAGCAGTTCTTC
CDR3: CASSQDPREYAQQFF

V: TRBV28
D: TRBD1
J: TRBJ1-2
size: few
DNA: TGTGCCAGCAGTTTAACAGGGGACCCTAACTATGGCTACACCTTC
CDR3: CASSLTGDPNYGYTF

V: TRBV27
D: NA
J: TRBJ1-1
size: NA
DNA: TGTGCCAGCAGTTTATCCTACAGATTGAACACTGAAGCTTTCTTT
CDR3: CASSLSYRLNTEAFF

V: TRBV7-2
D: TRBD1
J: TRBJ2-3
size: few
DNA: TGTGCCAGCAGGTACTCGGGACAGGGGCGCACAGATACGCAGTATTTT
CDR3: CASRYSGQGRTDTQYF

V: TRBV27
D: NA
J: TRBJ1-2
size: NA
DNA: TGTGCCAGCAGTTTAGGGGCAGGCACTTCGGCCAACTATGGCTACACCTTC
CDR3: CASSLGAGTSANYGYTF

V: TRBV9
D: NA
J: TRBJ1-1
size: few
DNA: TGTGCCAGCAGCGTAGCTCAGCGGAACACTGAAGCTTTCTTT
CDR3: CASSVAQRNTEAFF

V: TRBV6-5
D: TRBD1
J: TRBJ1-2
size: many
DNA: TGTGCCAGCAGTTACTCGTGGACAGGGGCCTCGAGTGGCTACACCTTC
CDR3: CASSYSWTGASSGYTF

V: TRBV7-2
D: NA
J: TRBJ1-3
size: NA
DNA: TGTGCCAGCCAACAGGTTCAAGGAAACACCATATATTTT
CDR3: CASQQVQGNTIYF

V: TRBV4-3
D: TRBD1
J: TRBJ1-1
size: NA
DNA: TGCGCCAGCAGCCAAGACGGGACAGGGGGAATGAACACTGAAGCTTTCTTT
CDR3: CASSQDGTGGMNTEAFF

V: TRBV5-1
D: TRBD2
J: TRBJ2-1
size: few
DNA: TGCGCCAGCAGCTTGTACCGACTAGCGGGAGGGGGAAATGAGCAGTTCTTC
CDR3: CASSLYRLAGGGNEQFF

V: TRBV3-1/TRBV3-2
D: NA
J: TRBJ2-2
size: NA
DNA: TGTGCCAGCAGCCATACGCGGGACAGCGTCGCCGGGGAGCTGTTTTTT
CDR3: CASSHTRDSVAGELFF

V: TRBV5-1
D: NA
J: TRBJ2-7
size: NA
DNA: TGCGCCAGCAGCTTGGGACAGACAAACGAGCAGTACTTC
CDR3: CASSLGQTNEQYF

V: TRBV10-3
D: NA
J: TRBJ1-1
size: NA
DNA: TGTGCCATCAGCCCATGGAACACTGAAGCTTTCTTT
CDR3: CAISPWNTEAFF

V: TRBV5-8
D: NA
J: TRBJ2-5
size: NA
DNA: TGTGCCAGCAGCTTAGAGGGCGCAAAAGAGACCCAGTACTTC
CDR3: CASSLEGAKETQYF

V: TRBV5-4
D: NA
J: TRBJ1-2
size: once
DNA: TGTGCCAGCAGCACCGGGGGTCGCGGCTACACCTTC
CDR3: CASSTGGRGYTF

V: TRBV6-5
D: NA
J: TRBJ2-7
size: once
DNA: TGTGCCAGCAGGCGGGTTGGCTCCTACGAGCAGTACTTC
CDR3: CASRRVGSYEQYF

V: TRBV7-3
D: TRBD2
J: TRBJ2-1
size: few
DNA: TGTGCCAGCAGCTTAACTAGGGGACTAGCGGGAGGAAATGAGCAGTTCTTC
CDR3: CASSLTRGLAGGNEQFF

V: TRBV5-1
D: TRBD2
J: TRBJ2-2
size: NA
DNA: TGCGCCAGCAGCTTGGGACTAGCATTAACCGGGGAGCTGTTTTTT
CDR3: CASSLGLALTGELFF

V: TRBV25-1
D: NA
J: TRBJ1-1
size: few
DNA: TGTGCCAGCAGTGAAGCGAAAGGAGTGAACACTGAAGCTTTCTTT
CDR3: CASSEAKGVNTEAFF

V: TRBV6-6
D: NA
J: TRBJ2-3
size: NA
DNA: TGTGCCAGCAGTTTGGGTGTAGGGGGGGGGAGTACGCAGTATTTT
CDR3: CASSLGVGGGSTQYF